These 10 T cell receptor beta chains came from one sample sequenced in a study of shared clonotypes between healthy human individuals. Naive CD8 cells, CD45RO-negative and positively selected for CCR7, excluded terminally differentiated effector memory CD45RA+ cells. Produced via immunoSEQ multiplex PCR; TCRdb's table is partial and in-frame only. The sample contains about 1,900,000 clones, roughly 94% of which appear only once. The sample consisted of naive CD8+ T cells sorted from blood. Receptors originate from a young man in good health.

The chain couples TRBV10-1 to TRBJ2-3; either TRBD1 or TRBD2 may fit D (5 bases each). Germline V lookup: CDR1 WNHNN, CDR2 SYGVQD (reference sequence). The CDR3 length is 17 residues. V was clipped by 6 bases and J by 0 bases, with 19 bases between them. CDR3 region: CASSDLQQGESTDTQYF. In DNA, the CDR3 is TGCGCCAGCAGCGACCTACAGCAGGGAGAGAGCACAGATACGCAGTATTTT.

This clone was observed a single time. The genes are TRBV28 and TRBJ2-7, with 8 bases fitting TRBD1. With 8 bases clipped from V and 2 bases from J, the junction kept 11 bases outside the gene matches. The CDR3 is made up of 15 amino acids. Germline V gene sequence: CDR1 MDHEN, CDR2 SYDVKM. The CDR3 is CASAPIGQGAYEQYF. CDR3 nucleotides: TGTGCCAGCGCTCCCATCGGACAGGGAGCCTACGAGCAGTACTTC.

This chain uses TRBV19 with TRBJ1-1; a weak D match, TRBD1 (5 bases). The CDR3 loop spans 13 amino acids. From germline, CDR1 is LNHDA and CDR2 SQIVND (reference sequence). Trimming shortened V by 6 bases and J by 5 bases, and 13 bases separated the two germline ends. DNA of the CDR3: TGTGCCAGTAGGATCGACAGTGGAACTGAAGCTTTCTTT. This sequence encodes CASRIDSGTEAFF.

The rearrangement uses TRBV30 and TRBJ1-1; D unclear. The CDR3 consists of 14 residues. Germline values: CDR1 GTSNPN, CDR2 SVGIG (reference sequence). V shed 4 bases and J shed 2 bases, with 14 bases lying between them. The CDR3 loop reads CAWTDSRGNTEAFF. CDR3 bases: TGTGCCTGGACCGACTCAAGAGGAAACACTGAAGCTTTCTTT. The entire variable domain, with the rest obtained from reference TRBV30 and TRBJ1-1, is as follows: SQTIHQWPATLVQPVGSPLSLECTVEGTSNPNLYWYRQAAGRGLQLLFYSVGIGQISSEVPQNLSASRPQDRQFILSSKKLLLSDSGFYLCAWTDSRGNTEAFFGQGTRLTVV.

This rearrangement joins TRBV4-3 to TRBJ2-1, with 10 bases lining up with TRBD2. Looked up from germline, CDR1 is LGHNA and CDR2 is YSLEER. The CDR3 consists of 16 residues. J gave up 9 bases and V 0 bases, and 8 bases lay outside the gene matches. The CDR3 DNA is TGCGCCAGCAGCCAAGATCTAGCGGGAGTTTCCGGTGAGCAGTTCTTC. Amino acid sequence: CASSQDLAGVSGEQFF.

The CDR3 region is CASSLFGSAGDTEAFF. The CDR3 DNA reads as TGTGCCAGCAGTTTATTTGGGTCTGCAGGAGACACTGAAGCTTTCTTT. The rearrangement uses TRBV28 and TRBJ1-1; D is unclear. The CDR3 runs 16 residues. V lost 1 base to trimming and J lost 3 bases, with 15 bases between them. Germline CDR1 reads MDHEN; CDR2 reads SYDVKM.

This clone was counted only a few times. Additional DNA sequences in this sample encode the identical CDR3. The CDR3 here is CASSLVGEQYF. CDR3 bases: TGTGCCAGCAGCCTCGTAGGGGAGCAGTACTTC. The chain is built from TRBV5-4 and TRBJ2-7, with D hard to call. Germline V lookup: CDR1 SGHNT, CDR2 YYREEE (reference sequence). V lost 4 bases and J 7 bases, leaving 9 bases between the germline ends. The CDR3 is 11 residues long.

The chain joins TRBV19 to TRBJ1-2; D call uncertain. The ends were cut back, 1 base at V and 3 bases at J, with 21 bases in the middle. Germline V gene lookup returns CDR1 LNHDA and CDR2 SQIVND (reference sequence). This CDR3 comprises 18 residues. The CDR3 sequence is CASSIADLAYDYHYGYTF. The CDR3 DNA reads as TGTGCCAGTAGTATAGCGGACCTTGCCTATGACTACCACTATGGCTACACCTTC.

The chain couples TRBV30 to TRBJ2-4; D remains unclear. The CDR3 covers 13 residues. With 6 bases removed from V and 4 bases from J, the gap between germline ends came to 13 bases. Germline V CDR1 and CDR2: GTSNPN, SVGIG (reference sequence). The CDR3 reads CACRALVKNIQYF. Written as DNA, the CDR3 is TGTGCCTGCCGTGCCCTGGTTAAAAACATTCAGTACTTC.

The chain carries TRBV27 and TRBJ2-7, with D perhaps matching TRBD1 (5 bases). The CDR3 has 14 residues. From germline, CDR1 is MNHEY and CDR2 SMNVEV (reference sequence). Trimming pared 5 bases from V and 1 base from J, leaving 12 bases between. The CDR3 loop reads CASSPATVSYEQYF. The CDR3 DNA reads TGTGCCAGCAGTCCAGCGACAGTTTCCTACGAGCAGTACTTC.